This entry lists 20 T cell receptor beta chains sequenced from one sample in a study of breast tumors, draining lymph nodes, adjacent tissues (dated by TCRdb to 2016 to 2018). The method behind the library was multiplex PCR. Reads for this sample came from an Illumina HiSeq 2000. TCRdb reran the public reads through fastp at Q25 and MiXCR, keeping productive beta chains. Every distinct CDR3 protein forms one entry, paired with its most common genes and DNA. This sample holds 100,000 to 150,000 distinct CDR3 sequences; just under 20% were observed only once. The ten top clones hold more than 3% of the sample. Lymph node samples came from the axillary draining lymph nodes of breast cancer patients. Sample: axillary lymph node tissue. These receptors originate from a female donor with breast cancer. Some clones in this sample may be carry-over from other donors' samples.

This clonotype was detected many times. The chain employs TRBV12-3 or TRBV12-4 and TRBJ2-7, with a tentative D call TRBD1 (6 bases). The ends were cut back, 5 bases at V and 3 bases at J, with 14 bases in the middle. The CDR3 runs 14 residues. The CDR3 DNA is TGTGCCAGCAGTCTACAGGGTCGGCTCTACGAGCAGTACTTC. This gives the protein CASSLQGRLYEQYF.

This clonotype was seen many times. The CDR3 bases are TGCGCCAGCAGCTTGAACTCAGGGGCTGCCGGGGAGCTGTTTTTT. Translated: CASSLNSGAAGELFF. The gene calls are TRBV5-1 and TRBJ2-2, with a weak D call TRBD1 (6 bases). CDR1 SGHRS and CDR2 YFSETQ come from the germline V gene. The CDR3 length is 15 residues. The ends were cut back, 1 base at V and 6 bases at J, with 13 bases in the middle.

This clonotype was observed at least ten times. This sequence joins TRBV12-3 or TRBV12-4 and TRBJ2-5; D gene unclear. Trimming shortened V by 3 bases and J by 5 bases, and 10 bases separated the two germline ends. This CDR3 spans 13 amino acids. CDR3 nucleotides: TGTGCCAGCAGTTTGTGGCTTACGGAGACCCAGTACTTC. It encodes CASSLWLTETQYF.

This clonotype was recorded a few times. The limits of the CDR3 on the DNA are not certain, so only TCRdb's listed CDR3 is given. The rearrangement links TRBV20-1 to TRBJ1-2; the table calls TRBD1, which could not be checked here. The V gene's germline CDR1 is DFQATT and CDR2 SNEGSKA (reference sequence). The CDR3 sequence runs 12 residues, both termini included. CDR3 protein: CSARVGVGSCTF.

Only a few counts were recorded for this clonotype. The gene calls are TRBV27 and TRBJ2-3; maybe TRBD2 (6 bases). Per germline, CDR1 MNHEY and CDR2 SMNVEV (reference sequence). CDR3 length equals 13 residues. Trimming took off 3 bases at V and 6 bases at J, with 10 bases between the two ends. Here the CDR3 reads CASSFLARDTQYF. DNA of the CDR3: TGTGCCAGCAGTTTCCTAGCGAGGGATACGCAGTATTTT.

Only a few counts were recorded for this clonotype. The rearrangement joins TRBV18 to TRBJ2-3; D remains ambiguous. This CDR3 has 14 amino acids. Trimming left V 3 bases short and J 2 bases short, with 9 bases between. The germline CDR1 and CDR2 sequences are KGHSH and LQKENI. The CDR3 sequence is CASSPEASTDTQYF. The CDR3 nucleotides read TGTGCCAGCTCACCTGAAGCTTCCACAGATACGCAGTATTTT. The complete variable domain, with remaining parts taken from reference TRBV18 and TRBJ2-3, reads NAGVMQNPRHLVRRRGQEARLRCSPMKGHSHVYWYRQLPEEGLKFMVYLQKENIIDESGMPKERFSAEFPKEGPSILRIQQVVRGDSAAYFCASSPEASTDTQYFGPGTRLTVL.

This clonotype came up a few times. The chain carries TRBV14 and TRBJ2-3; D gene unclear. V was trimmed by 0 bases and J by 4 bases, leaving 11 bases between them. The CDR3 loop spans 15 amino acids. The germline gives CDR1 SGHDN, CDR2 FVKESK. CDR3 nucleotide sequence: TGTGCCAGCAGCCAAGAGTGGGCGGTTTCAGATACGCAGTATTTT. It codes for CASSQEWAVSDTQYF.

Note on this clonotype: This is likely a read error, given that the CDR3 carries no conserved phenylalanine or tryptophan at its end. V and J are TRBV7-2 and TRBJ2-7; no clear D gene. V lost 4 bases, J lost 8 bases, and 12 bases lay in between. This CDR3 region has 12 residues. Germline values: CDR1 SGHTA, CDR2 FQGNSA. CDR3: CASSSYIQKQYS. CDR3 DNA: TGTGCCAGCAGCTCCTACATCCAGAAGCAGTACTCC.

This clonotype turned up a few times. The J gene is TRBJ2-1, the V gene TRBV27, with 11 bases matching TRBD2. This CDR3 has 16 residues. J gave up 5 bases and V 4 bases, and 7 bases lay outside the gene matches. CDR1 is MNHEY and CDR2 is SMNVEV in the germline V gene (reference sequence). CDR3 sequence: CASSSSSGRSHNEQFF. As DNA, the CDR3 is TGTGCCAGCAGTTCCTCTAGCGGGAGGTCCCACAATGAGCAGTTCTTC.

This clonotype was counted ten times or more. The J gene is TRBJ1-2, the V gene TRBV14; weak D call: TRBD1 (5 bases). V was clipped by 0 bases and J by 4 bases, with 9 bases between them. This CDR3 contains 14 residues. The germline V gene has CDR1 SGHDN and CDR2 FVKESK. Written as DNA, the CDR3 is TGTGCCAGCAGCCAAGAGGGACTCGGCTATGGCTACACCTTC. It is translated as CASSQEGLGYGYTF.

There are many counts of this clonotype. This sequence joins TRBV6-2 or TRBV6-3 and TRBJ2-1; the match to TRBD2 covers 9 bases. The ends lost 1 base at V and 9 bases at J; junction bases unmatched: 7. The CDR3 has 15 residues. Germline-derived CDR1 and CDR2 are MNHEY and SVGEGT. The CDR3 region has the DNA TGTGCCAGCAGTTACTTTAGCGGGAGAGGTGTTGAGCAGTTCTTC. Protein product: CASSYFSGRGVEQFF.

On this clonotype: A read error may explain this, as a much larger clone is one base away. The rearrangement uses TRBV19 and TRBJ2-3, with no clear D. Per germline, CDR1 LNHDA and CDR2 SQIVND (reference sequence). The CDR3 spans 13 residues. This chain's CDR3 is CAGSIGLSDTQYF. Written as DNA, the CDR3 is TGTGCCGGTAGTATAGGGTTGTCAGATACGCAGTATTTT.

For this clonotype: A read error may explain this, as a much larger clone is one base away. The chain uses TRBV20-1 and TRBJ1-4, with D uncertain. Germline CDR1 reads DFQATT; CDR2 reads SNEGSKA (reference sequence). V was pared by 3 bases and J by 8 bases, with 13 bases between. This CDR3 is 13 amino acids long. In DNA, the CDR3 is TGCAGTGCTAGGGGAAGCGGCGAGGAAAAACTGTTTTTT. Amino acid sequence: CSARGSGEEKLFF.

This clonotype appeared many times. The chain links TRBV5-1 to TRBJ2-5; D is ambiguous. In germline, CDR1 is SGHRS, CDR2 YFSETQ. The CDR3 is made up of 14 amino acids. The V end was cut by 0 bases, the J end by 2 bases, with 8 bases between. In nucleotides, the CDR3 is TGCGCCAGCAGCTTGGACTTGCAACAAGAGACCCAGTACTTC. It is translated as CASSLDLQQETQYF.

Turning to this clonotype: Possible read error: a much larger clone is one base away. The chain links TRBV19 to TRBJ1-5, with TRBD1 as a possible D gene (5 bases). Per the germline V gene, CDR1 is LNHDA and CDR2 is SQIVND (reference sequence). CDR3 length equals 15 residues. CDR3 coding DNA: TGTGCCAGTAGTATAGTATCGGGGGTGGGTCAGCCCCGGCATTTT. Translation: CASSIVSGVGQPRHF.

The rearrangement links TRBV6-2 or TRBV6-3 to TRBJ2-3; D not certain. The V end lost 5 bases, the J end lost 2 bases, and 8 bases lay between the germline ends. CDR1 is MNHEY and CDR2 is SVGEGT in the germline V gene. CDR3 length: 13 residues. The DNA of the CDR3 is TGTGCCAGCAGTCGTCTCACCACAGATACGCAGTATTTT. It encodes CASSRLTTDTQYF.

About this clonotype: At one boundary the junction diverges from the germline segment, which might be a read error. This chain connects TRBV5-8 to TRBJ2-1, with TRBD2 matching 11 bases. CDR1 and CDR2 (germline): SGHTS, YDEGEE. The CDR3 has 15 residues. DNA of the CDR3: TGTGCCGGCAGCTTGGATAGCGGGAGGGCGAATGAGCAGTTCTTC. Protein: CAGSLDSGRANEQFF.

This clonotype was observed a few times. CDR3 DNA: TGTGCCAGCAGCGTTCTTAGGACGAATCAGCCCCAGCATTTT. Residues: CASSVLRTNQPQHF. V gene TRBV2 combines with J gene TRBJ1-5; D gene ambiguous. Germline CDR1 and CDR2: SNHLY and FYNNEI. The CDR3 contains 14 residues. V was trimmed by 6 bases and J by 4 bases, leaving 13 bases between them.

This chain connects TRBV28 to TRBJ2-7; 8 bases fit TRBD2. The junction had 15 bases not matched to a gene; V was cut back by 8 bases and J by 3 bases. The CDR3 covers 16 residues. The germline CDR1 and CDR2 sequences are MDHEN and SYDVKM. CDR3 loop: CASAKYGGAANYEQYF. The CDR3 DNA reads TGTGCCAGCGCGAAATACGGGGGGGCGGCCAACTACGAGCAGTACTTC.

This clonotype was detected ten times or more. The rearrangement joins TRBV20-1 to TRBJ2-1; D is perhaps TRBD1 or TRBD2 (6 bases each). V was clipped by 3 bases and J by 1 base, with 19 bases between them. Germline lookup yields CDR1 DFQATT and CDR2 SNEGSKA (reference sequence). This CDR3 contains 17 residues. In nucleotides, the CDR3 is TGCAGTGCTAGGACGTCTCTCGGGGGCCGGTCCTACAATGAGCAGTTCTTC. It translates to CSARTSLGGRSYNEQFF.